Detailed here is one T cell receptor (beta chain). Antigen unknown. A read error is possible here, since a much larger clone lies one base away. This record belongs to a study of metastatic and nonmetastatic thyroid tumors. Study-level background: Repertoire comparisons spanned blood and tumor or nodule tissue from malignant and benign thyroid patients.

Under the authors' procedure: Variation in CDR3 across clinicopathological groups served as the basis for constructing a distant-metastasis classifier in papillary thyroid cancer. TCRdb ran MiXCR on the PCR reads. The V and J calls reflect TCRdb's pipeline rather than the authors' work. The table has around 15,000 clones, about 24% seen once. Every patient was untreated before thyroid surgery. Study-wide results and caveats: The reported finding was significantly higher TCR beta diversity in malignant thyroid tumors relative to benign nodules, in blood and tumor.

Trimming at V came to 6 bases and at J to 8 bases, leaving 12 bases not matched to a gene. Germline assignment: CDR1 SQVTM and CDR2 ANQGSEA. This CDR3 is built from 14 residues. This rearrangement joins TRBV29-1 to TRBJ1-2; 10 bases map to TRBD1. The specimen was tumor tissue. This TCR came from a male donor with papillary thyroid cancer or a benign thyroid nodule (not recorded which). Some clones in this sample may be carry-over from other donors' samples. CDR3: CSVTGETGGRGYTF. The CDR3 nucleotides read TGCAGCGTGACCGGAGAGACAGGGGGCAGGGGCTACACCTTC.